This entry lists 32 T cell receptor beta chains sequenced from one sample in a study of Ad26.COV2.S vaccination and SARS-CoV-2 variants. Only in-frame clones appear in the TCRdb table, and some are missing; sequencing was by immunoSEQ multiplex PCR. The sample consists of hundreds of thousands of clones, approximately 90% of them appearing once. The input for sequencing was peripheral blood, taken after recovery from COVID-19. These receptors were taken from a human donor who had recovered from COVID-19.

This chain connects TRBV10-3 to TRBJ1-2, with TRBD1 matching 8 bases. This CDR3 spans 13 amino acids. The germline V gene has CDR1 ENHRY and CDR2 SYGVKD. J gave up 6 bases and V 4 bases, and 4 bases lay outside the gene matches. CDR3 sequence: CAISGTGLDGYTF. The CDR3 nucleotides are TGTGCCATCAGTGGGACAGGGTTAGATGGCTACACCTTC.

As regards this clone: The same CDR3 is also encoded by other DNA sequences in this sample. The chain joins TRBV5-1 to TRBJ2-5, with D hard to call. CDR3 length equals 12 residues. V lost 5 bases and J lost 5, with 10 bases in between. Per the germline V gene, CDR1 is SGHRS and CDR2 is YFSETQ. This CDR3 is CASSLTRETQYF. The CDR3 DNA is TGCGCCAGCAGTTTGACGAGGGAGACCCAGTACTTC.

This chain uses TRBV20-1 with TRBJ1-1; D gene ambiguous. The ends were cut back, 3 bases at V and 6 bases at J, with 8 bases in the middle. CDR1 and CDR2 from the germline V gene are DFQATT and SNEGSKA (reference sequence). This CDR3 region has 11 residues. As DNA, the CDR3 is TGCAGTGCTAGTGCGGGCCCTGAAGCTTTCTTT. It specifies CSASAGPEAFF.

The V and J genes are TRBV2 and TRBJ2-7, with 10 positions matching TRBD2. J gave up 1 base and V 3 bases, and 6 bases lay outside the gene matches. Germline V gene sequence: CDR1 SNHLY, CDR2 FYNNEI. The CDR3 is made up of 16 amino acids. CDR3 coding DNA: TGTGCCAGCAGTGACTCAGCGGGGGGGTCATCCTACGAGCAGTACTTC. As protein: CASSDSAGGSSYEQYF.

For the CDR3, the DNA is TGTGCCAGCAGCGTCGGGACGGACGGGGAGCTTTTGAACACTGAAGCTTTCTTT. Amino acids: CASSVGTDGELLNTEAFF. This chain connects TRBV9 to TRBJ1-1; D may be TRBD1 (5 bases). V lost 2 bases and J 0 bases, leaving 20 bases between the germline ends. Germline loops: CDR1 SGDLS, CDR2 YYNGEE. This CDR3 is built from 18 residues. Full variable domain (missing parts from reference TRBV9 and TRBJ1-1): DSGVTQTPKHLITATGQRVTLRCSPRSGDLSVYWYQQSLDQGLQFLIQYYNGEERAKGNILERFSAQQFPDLHSELNLSSLELGDSALYFCASSVGTDGELLNTEAFFGQGTRLTVV.

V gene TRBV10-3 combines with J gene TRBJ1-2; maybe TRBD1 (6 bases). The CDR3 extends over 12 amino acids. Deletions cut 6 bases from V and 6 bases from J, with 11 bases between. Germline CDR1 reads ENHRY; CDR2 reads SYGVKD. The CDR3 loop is CAIRKGDDGYTF. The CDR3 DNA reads TGTGCCATCAGAAAGGGGGACGATGGCTACACCTTC.

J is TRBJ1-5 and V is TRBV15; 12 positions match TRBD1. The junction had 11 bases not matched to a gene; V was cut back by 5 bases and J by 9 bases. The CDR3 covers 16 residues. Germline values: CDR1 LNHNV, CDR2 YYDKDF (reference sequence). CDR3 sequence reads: CATSPSGTGGPRPQHF. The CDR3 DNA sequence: TGTGCCACCAGCCCTTCCGGGACAGGGGGCCCACGGCCCCAGCATTTT.

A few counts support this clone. For the CDR3, the DNA is TGTGCCAGCAGCTTGGTCCAGGGAAGGATTCAGCCCCAGCATTTT. Its protein is CASSLVQGRIQPQHF. The chain has TRBV7-8 and TRBJ1-5; a possible D gene is TRBD1 (5 bases). Germline lookup yields CDR1 SGHVS and CDR2 FQNEAQ. V lost 3 bases and J lost 6, with 15 bases in between. The CDR3 has 15 residues.

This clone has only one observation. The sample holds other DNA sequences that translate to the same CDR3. The CDR3 is CASSLGLGDQPQHF. The CDR3 DNA follows: TGCGCCAGCAGCTTGGGTTTGGGCGATCAGCCCCAGCATTTT. The V and J genes are TRBV5-1 and TRBJ1-5; D gene unclear. The V gene lost 0 bases and the J gene lost 5 bases, with 9 bases spanning the gap. The CDR3 is 14 residues long. CDR1 is SGHRS, CDR2 YFSETQ, per germline.

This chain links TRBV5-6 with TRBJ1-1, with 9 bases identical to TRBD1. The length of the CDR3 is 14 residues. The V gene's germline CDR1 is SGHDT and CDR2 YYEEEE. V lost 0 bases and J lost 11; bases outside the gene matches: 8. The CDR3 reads CASSLGSSGTGAFF. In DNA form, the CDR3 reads TGTGCCAGCAGCTTGGGGTCTTCCGGGACAGGGGCTTTCTTT.

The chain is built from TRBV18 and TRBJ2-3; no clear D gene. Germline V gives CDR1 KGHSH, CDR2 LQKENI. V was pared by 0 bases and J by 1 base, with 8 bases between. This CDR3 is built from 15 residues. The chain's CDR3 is CASSPPVGRTDTQYF. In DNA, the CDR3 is TGTGCCAGCTCACCACCGGTCGGCCGCACAGATACGCAGTATTTT.

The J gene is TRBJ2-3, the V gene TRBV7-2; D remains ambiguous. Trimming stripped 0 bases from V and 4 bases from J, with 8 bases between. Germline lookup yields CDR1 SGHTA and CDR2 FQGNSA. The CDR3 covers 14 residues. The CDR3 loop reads CASSLAPGPDTQYF. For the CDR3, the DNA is TGTGCCAGCAGCTTAGCGCCAGGCCCAGATACGCAGTATTTT.

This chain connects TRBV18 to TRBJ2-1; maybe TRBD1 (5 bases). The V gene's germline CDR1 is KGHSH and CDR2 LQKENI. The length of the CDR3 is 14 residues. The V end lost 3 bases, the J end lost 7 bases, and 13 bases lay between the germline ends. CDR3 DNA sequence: TGTGCCAGCTCACCCCCAGGGTCGGTGAATGAGCAGTTCTTC. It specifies CASSPPGSVNEQFF.

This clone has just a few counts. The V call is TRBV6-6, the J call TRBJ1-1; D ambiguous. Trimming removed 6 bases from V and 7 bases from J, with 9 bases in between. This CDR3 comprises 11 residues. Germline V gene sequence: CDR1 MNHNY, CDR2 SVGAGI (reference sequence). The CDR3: CASSPNYEAFF. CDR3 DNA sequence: TGTGCCAGCAGCCCTAACTATGAAGCTTTCTTT.

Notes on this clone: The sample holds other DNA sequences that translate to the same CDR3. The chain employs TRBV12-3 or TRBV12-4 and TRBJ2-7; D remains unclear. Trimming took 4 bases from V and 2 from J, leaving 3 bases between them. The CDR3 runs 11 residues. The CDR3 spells CASSSAYEQYF. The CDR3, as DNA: TGTGCCAGCAGTTCCGCCTACGAGCAGTACTTC.

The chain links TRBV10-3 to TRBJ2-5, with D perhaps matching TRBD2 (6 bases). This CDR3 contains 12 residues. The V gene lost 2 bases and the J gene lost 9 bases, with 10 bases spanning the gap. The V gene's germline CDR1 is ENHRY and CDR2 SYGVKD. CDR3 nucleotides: TGTGCCATCAGTGAGGTAGGGGAGGCCCAGTACTTC. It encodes CAISEVGEAQYF.

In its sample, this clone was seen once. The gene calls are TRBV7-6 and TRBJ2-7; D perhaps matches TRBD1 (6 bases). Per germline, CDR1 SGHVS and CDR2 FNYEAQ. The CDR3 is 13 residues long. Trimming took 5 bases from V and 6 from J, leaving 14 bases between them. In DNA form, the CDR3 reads TGTGCCAGCAGCCCCTCGGGACAATCCGAGCAGTACTTC. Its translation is CASSPSGQSEQYF.

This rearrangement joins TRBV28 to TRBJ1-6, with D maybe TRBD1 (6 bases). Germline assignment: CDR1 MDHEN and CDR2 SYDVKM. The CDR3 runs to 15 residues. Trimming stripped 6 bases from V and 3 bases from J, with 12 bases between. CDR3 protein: CASSPGTNYNSPLHF. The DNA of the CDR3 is TGTGCCAGCAGCCCCGGGACAAACTATAATTCACCCCTCCACTTT.

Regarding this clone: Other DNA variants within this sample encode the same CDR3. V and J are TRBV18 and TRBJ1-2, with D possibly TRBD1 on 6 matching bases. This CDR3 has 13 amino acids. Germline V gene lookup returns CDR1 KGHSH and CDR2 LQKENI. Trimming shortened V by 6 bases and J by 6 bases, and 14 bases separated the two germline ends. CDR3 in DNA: TGTGCCAGCTCGCCTCTGGCAGGGGATGGCTACACCTTC. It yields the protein CASSPLAGDGYTF.

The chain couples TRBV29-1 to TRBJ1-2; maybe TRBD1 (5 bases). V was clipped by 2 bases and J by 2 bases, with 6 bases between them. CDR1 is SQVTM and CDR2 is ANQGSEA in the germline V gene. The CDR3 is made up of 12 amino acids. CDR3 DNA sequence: TGCAGCGTTGAATGGGGGAACTATGGCTACACCTTC. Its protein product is CSVEWGNYGYTF.

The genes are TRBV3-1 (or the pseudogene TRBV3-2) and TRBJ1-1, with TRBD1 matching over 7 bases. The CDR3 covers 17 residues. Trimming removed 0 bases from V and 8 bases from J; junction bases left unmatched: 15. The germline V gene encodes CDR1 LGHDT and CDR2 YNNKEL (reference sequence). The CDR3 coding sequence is TGTGCCAGCAGCCAAGAGACGGGGCAACCGGGACAGCAGGAAGCTTTCTTT. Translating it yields CASSQETGQPGQQEAFF.

For the CDR3, the DNA is TGTGCCAGCAGCTTGGCCAGGGGGAGGAACACTGAAGCTTTCTTT. Residues: CASSLARGRNTEAFF. This rearrangement joins TRBV5-4 to TRBJ1-1; 7 bases line up with TRBD1. CDR3 length: 15 residues. The V and J ends lost 0 bases and 1 base, in that order; junction bases with no gene match: 3. CDR1 is SGHNT and CDR2 is YYREEE in the germline V gene (reference sequence).

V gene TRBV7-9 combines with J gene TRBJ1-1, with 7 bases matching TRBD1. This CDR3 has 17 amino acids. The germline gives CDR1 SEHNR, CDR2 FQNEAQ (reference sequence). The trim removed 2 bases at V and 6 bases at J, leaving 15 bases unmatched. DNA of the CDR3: TGTGCCAGCAGCTTACCACGAAATACAGGGGACTGGGCTGAAGCTTTCTTT. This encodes CASSLPRNTGDWAEAFF.

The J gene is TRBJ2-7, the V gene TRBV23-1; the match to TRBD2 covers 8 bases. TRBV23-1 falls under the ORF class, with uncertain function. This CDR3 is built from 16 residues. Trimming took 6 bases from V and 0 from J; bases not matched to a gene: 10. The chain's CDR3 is CASRITSGGSSYEQYF. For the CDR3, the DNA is TGCGCCAGCAGAATTACAAGCGGGGGTAGCTCCTACGAGCAGTACTTC.

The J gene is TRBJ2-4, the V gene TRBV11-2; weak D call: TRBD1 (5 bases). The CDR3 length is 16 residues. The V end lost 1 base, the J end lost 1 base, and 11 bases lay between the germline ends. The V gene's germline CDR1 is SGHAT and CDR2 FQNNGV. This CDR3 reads CASSLAGGAAKNIQYF. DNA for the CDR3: TGTGCCAGCAGCTTAGCTGGTGGGGCTGCCAAAAACATTCAGTACTTC.

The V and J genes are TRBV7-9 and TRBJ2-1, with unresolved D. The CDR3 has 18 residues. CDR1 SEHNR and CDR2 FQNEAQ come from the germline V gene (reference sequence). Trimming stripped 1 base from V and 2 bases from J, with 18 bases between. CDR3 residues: CASSLEHMKGSTYNEQFF. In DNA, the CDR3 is TGTGCCAGCAGCTTAGAGCATATGAAAGGGTCCACCTACAATGAGCAGTTCTTC.

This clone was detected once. CDR3 nucleotide sequence: TGTGCCAGCAGCCAGCACCGGGACAGGGCTAATGGCTACACCTTC. Translated: CASSQHRDRANGYTF. The chain carries TRBV3-1 (or the pseudogene TRBV3-2) and TRBJ1-2, with TRBD1 matching 9 bases. The V gene end was trimmed by 3 bases and the J gene end by 6 bases; junction bases not matched to a gene: 8. The germline gives CDR1 LGHDT, CDR2 YNNKEL (reference sequence). This CDR3 spans 15 amino acids.

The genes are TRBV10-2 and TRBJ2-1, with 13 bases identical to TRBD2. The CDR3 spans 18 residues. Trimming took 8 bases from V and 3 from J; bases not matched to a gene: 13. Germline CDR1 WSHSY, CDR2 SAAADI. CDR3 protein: CASARPLAGGPGYNEQFF. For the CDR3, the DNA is TGCGCCAGCGCGCGACCACTAGCGGGGGGGCCGGGCTACAATGAGCAGTTCTTC.

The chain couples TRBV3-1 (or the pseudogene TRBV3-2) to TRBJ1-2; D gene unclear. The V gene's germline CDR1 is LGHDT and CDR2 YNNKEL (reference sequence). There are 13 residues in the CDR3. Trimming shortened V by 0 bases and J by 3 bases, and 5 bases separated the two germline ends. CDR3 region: CASSQEEDYGYTF. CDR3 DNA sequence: TGTGCCAGCAGCCAAGAAGAGGACTATGGCTACACCTTC.

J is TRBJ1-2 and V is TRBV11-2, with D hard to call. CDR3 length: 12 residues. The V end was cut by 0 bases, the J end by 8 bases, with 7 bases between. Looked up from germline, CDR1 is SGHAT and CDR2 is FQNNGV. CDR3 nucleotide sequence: TGTGCCAGCAGCTTAGAGGGTTTGGGCTACACCTTC. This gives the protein CASSLEGLGYTF.

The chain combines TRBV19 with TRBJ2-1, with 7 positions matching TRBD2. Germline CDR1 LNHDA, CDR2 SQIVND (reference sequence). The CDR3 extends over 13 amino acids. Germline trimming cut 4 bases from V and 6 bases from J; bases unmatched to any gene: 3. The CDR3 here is CASSTQRGNEQFF. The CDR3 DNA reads TGTGCCAGTAGTACCCAGCGGGGCAATGAGCAGTTCTTC.

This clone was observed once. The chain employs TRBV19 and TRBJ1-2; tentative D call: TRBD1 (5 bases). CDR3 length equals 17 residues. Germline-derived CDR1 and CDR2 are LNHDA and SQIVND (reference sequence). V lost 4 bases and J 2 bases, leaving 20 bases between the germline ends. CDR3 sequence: CASSRIDRDGSNYGYTF. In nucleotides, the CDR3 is TGTGCCAGTAGTAGAATTGACAGAGACGGCTCCAACTATGGCTACACCTTC.